Each of the 9 T cell receptor beta chains below was sequenced from the same sample in a study of cytomegalovirus exposure and HLA in healthy donors. PCR was performed using 60 Vbeta and 13 Jbeta primers. Profiling relied on immunoSEQ multiplex PCR, and the TCRdb table lists in-frame clones only, not all of them. The sample includes about 220,000 clones, about four fifths seen only once; the top ten take roughly 6%. The sample comprised PBMCs. The receptors were sampled from a man in his forties in good health and CMV-seropositive.

The rearrangement links TRBV5-1 to TRBJ1-4; the match to TRBD1 covers 8 bases. CDR3 size: 15 residues. CDR1 and CDR2 from the germline V gene are SGHRS and YFSETQ. J lost 2 bases, V lost 4 bases, and 4 bases had no gene match. The CDR3 loop reads CASSETGATNEKLFF. CDR3 sequence (DNA): TGCGCCAGCAGCGAGACAGGGGCCACTAATGAAAAACTGTTTTTT.

The chain combines TRBV9 with TRBJ2-5, with 10 positions matching TRBD2. With V trimmed by 3 bases and J by 11 bases, 1 base remained unmatched. CDR1 and CDR2 (germline): SGDLS, YYNGEE. This CDR3 is 11 amino acids long. In DNA, the CDR3 is TGTGCCAGCAGCGGTAGCGGGGGGCAGTACTTC. Residues: CASSGSGGQYF.

The chain links TRBV19 to TRBJ2-1; 10 bases are shared with TRBD2. The germline CDR1 and CDR2 sequences are LNHDA and SQIVND (reference sequence). This CDR3 region has 16 residues. Losses at the gene ends were 3 bases for V and 3 bases for J; bases not matched to a gene: 5. Written as DNA, the CDR3 is TGTGCCAGTAGTATTGAGACTAGCGGGTTCTACAATGAGCAGTTCTTC. This gives the protein CASSIETSGFYNEQFF.

This chain connects TRBV7-9 to TRBJ2-7, with 10 bases matching TRBD2. This CDR3 region has 15 residues. V shed 5 bases and J 3 bases; nucleotides not matched to a gene: 7. Germline assignment: CDR1 SEHNR and CDR2 FQNEAQ (reference sequence). In nucleotides, the CDR3 is TGTGCCAGCAGCCCGGGACTAGCGCGACTCTACGAGCAGTACTTC. Amino acid sequence: CASSPGLARLYEQYF.

The V call is TRBV6-5, the J call TRBJ2-7; 7 bases align to TRBD1. The CDR3 has 13 amino acids. The ends lost 8 bases at V and 2 bases at J; junction bases unmatched: 6. The germline gives CDR1 MNHEY, CDR2 SVGAGI. The CDR3 DNA follows: TGTGCCAGCCCTGGGACAGCCGCCTACGAGCAGTACTTC. It codes for CASPGTAAYEQYF.

This chain uses TRBV30 with TRBJ2-3; 10 positions match TRBD2. The CDR3 is made up of 15 amino acids. The V and J ends lost 0 bases and 5 bases, in that order; junction bases with no gene match: 5. Germline V CDR1 and CDR2: GTSNPN, SVGIG (reference sequence). In DNA, the CDR3 is TGTGCCTGGAGTGTGGGCCTAGCGGGAGAAGATACGCAGTATTTT. This encodes CAWSVGLAGEDTQYF.

This rearrangement joins TRBV19 to TRBJ2-5; possibly TRBD1 for D (7 bases). Trimming removed 7 bases from V and 5 bases from J, with 17 bases in between. The CDR3 sequence is 14 residues long. The germline V gene encodes CDR1 LNHDA and CDR2 SQIVND (reference sequence). The CDR3 sequence is CASKSPGGLETQYF. CDR3 DNA: TGTGCCAGTAAATCCCCAGGGGGGTTGGAGACCCAGTACTTC.

The rearrangement uses TRBV6-5 and TRBJ2-7; 10 bases line up with TRBD2. V lost 3 bases and J lost 4; bases outside the gene matches: 6. Germline lookup yields CDR1 MNHEY and CDR2 SVGAGI. This CDR3 has 15 amino acids. CDR3 protein: CASSYRASGRYEQYF. Here the CDR3 DNA reads TGTGCCAGCAGTTATCGAGCTAGCGGGAGATACGAGCAGTACTTC.

The CDR3 reads CASSPTPGGNTEAFF. The CDR3 DNA sequence: TGTGCCAGTAGTCCCACCCCGGGAGGGAACACTGAAGCTTTCTTT. The rearrangement uses TRBV19 and TRBJ1-1; D is unclear. This CDR3 has 15 amino acids. V lost 5 bases and J lost 1, with 14 bases in between. The V gene's germline CDR1 is LNHDA and CDR2 SQIVND (reference sequence).